This TCR beta chain came from a study of monozygotic twins with inflammatory bowel disease. From its re-call of the 5' RACE reads, TCRdb lists each CDR3 protein once, without DNA. The sample data list 300,000 to 450,000 distinct CDR3 sequences. The TCR was taken from a human donor with ulcerative colitis or Crohn's disease, or a healthy co-twin of an affected twin (not recorded which). Sequenced: blood.

Here the CDR3 reads CASSLFPGQDGTSYQETQYF. This sequence joins TRBV11-2 and TRBJ2-5; the D gene TCRdb calls, TRBD1, cannot be checked with no DNA. The CDR3 has 20 amino acids. Germline loops: CDR1 SGHAT, CDR2 FQNNGV. The entire variable domain, with the rest obtained from reference TRBV11-2 and TRBJ2-5, is as follows: EAGVAQSPRYKIIEKRQSVAFWCNPISGHATLYWYQQILGQGPKLLIQFQNNGVVDDSQLPKDRFSAERLKGVDSTLKIQPAKLEDSAVYLCASSLFPGQDGTSYQETQYFGPGTRLLVL.